One TCR beta chain is described in this entry. Germline trimming cut 4 bases from V and 3 bases from J; bases unmatched to any gene: 2. The CDR3 covers 14 residues. Germline V gene sequence: CDR1 MNHEY, CDR2 SMNVEV (reference sequence). Profiled with immunoSEQ multiplex PCR; TCRdb holds only in-frame clones, not every one. The sample includes about 73,000 clones, roughly 80% of them seen just once. This entry is derived from a study of blood T cell repertoires in COVID-19. This sequence was found in a woman aged 60-75 years with acute or convalescent COVID-19. Sample: peripheral blood. V is TRBV27 and J is TRBJ1-4, with 7 bases that match TRBD1. The CDR3 sequence: CASSSGQANEKLFF. The CDR3 coding sequence is TGTGCCAGCAGTTCCGGACAGGCTAATGAAAAACTGTTTTTT.